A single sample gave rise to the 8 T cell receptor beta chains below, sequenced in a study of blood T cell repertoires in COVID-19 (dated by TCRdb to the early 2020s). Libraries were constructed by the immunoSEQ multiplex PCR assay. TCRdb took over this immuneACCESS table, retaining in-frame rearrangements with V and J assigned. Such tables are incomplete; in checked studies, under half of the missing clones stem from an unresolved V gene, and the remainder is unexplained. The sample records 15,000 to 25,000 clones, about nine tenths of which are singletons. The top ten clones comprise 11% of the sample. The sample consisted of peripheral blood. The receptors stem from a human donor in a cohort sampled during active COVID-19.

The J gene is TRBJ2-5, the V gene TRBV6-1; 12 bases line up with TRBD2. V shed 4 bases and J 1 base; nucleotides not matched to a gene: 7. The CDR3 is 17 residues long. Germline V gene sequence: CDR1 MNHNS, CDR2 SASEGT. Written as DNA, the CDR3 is TGTGCCAGCAGTGGCGGCTCGACTAGCGGGGGCCAAGAGACCCAGTACTTC. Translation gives CASSGGSTSGGQETQYF.

The CDR3 bases are TGTGCCAGCAGCCAACGGGGGGGGCAGGGCACAGATACGCAGTATTTT. Encoded protein: CASSQRGGQGTDTQYF. This chain links TRBV7-2 with TRBJ2-3; 8 nucleotides line up with TRBD2. Germline-derived CDR1 and CDR2 are SGHTA and FQGNSA. The CDR3 totals 16 residues. V trimming: 5 bases; J trimming: 1 base; junction bases outside the gene matches: 8.

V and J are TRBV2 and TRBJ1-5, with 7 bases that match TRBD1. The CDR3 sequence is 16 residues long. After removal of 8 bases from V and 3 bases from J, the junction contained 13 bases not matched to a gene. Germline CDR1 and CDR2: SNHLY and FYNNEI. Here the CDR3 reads CASGSDRPTLNQPQHF. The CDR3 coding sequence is TGTGCCAGCGGCTCGGACAGGCCTACGCTCAATCAGCCCCAGCATTTT.

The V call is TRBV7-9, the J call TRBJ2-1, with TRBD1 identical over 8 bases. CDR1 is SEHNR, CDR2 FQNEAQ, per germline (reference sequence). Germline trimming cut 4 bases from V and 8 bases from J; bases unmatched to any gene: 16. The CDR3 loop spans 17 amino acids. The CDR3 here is CASSSTDREPVMDEQFF. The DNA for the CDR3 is TGTGCCAGCAGCTCAACGGACAGGGAGCCAGTTATGGATGAGCAGTTCTTC.

CDR3 bases: TGTGCCAGCAGTCAACAGTACATCTATGGCTACACCTTC. As protein: CASSQQYIYGYTF. The rearrangement links TRBV28 to TRBJ1-2; D is uncertain. The CDR3 spans 13 residues. Germline CDR1 is MDHEN and CDR2 is SYDVKM. Trimming removed 5 bases from V and 4 bases from J, with 11 bases in between.

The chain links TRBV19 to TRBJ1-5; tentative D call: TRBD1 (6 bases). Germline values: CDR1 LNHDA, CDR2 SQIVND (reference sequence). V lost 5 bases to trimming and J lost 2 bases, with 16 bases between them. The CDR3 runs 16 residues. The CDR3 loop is CASSPSQGPGNQPQHF. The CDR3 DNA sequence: TGTGCCAGTAGTCCCTCACAGGGTCCGGGCAATCAGCCCCAGCATTTT. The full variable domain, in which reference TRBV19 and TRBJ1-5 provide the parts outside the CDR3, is DGGITQSPKYLFRKEGQNVTLSCEQNLNHDAMYWYRQDPGQGLRLIYYSQIVNDFQKGDIAEGYSVSREKKESFPLTVTSAQKNPTAFYLCASSPSQGPGNQPQHFGDGTRLSIL.

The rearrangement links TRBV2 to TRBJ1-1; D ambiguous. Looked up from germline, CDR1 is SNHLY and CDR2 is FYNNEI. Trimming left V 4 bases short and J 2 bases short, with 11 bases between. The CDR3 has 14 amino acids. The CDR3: CASSARSGNTEAFF. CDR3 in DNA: TGTGCCAGCAGTGCGAGATCGGGAAACACTGAAGCTTTCTTT.

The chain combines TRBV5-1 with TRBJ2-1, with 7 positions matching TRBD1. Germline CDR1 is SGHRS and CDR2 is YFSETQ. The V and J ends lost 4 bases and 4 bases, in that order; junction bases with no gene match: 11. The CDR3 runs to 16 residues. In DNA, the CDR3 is TGCGCCAGCAGCAATAGGGGGCTCGTGTCGTACAATGAGCAGTTCTTC. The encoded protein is CASSNRGLVSYNEQFF.